This T cell receptor (beta chain) was sequenced in a study of blood T cell repertoires in COVID-19. Study overall: Some COVID-19 samples were acute and others convalescent; all came from the United States, Italy and Spain.

This table comes from immunoSEQ multiplex PCR, and its TCRdb copy is limited to in-frame clones, with some not included. The sample contains 300,000 to 400,000 clones, roughly 86% of which appear only once. Germline V lookup: CDR1 SGHRS, CDR2 YFSETQ. The CDR3 runs to 15 residues. V lost 4 bases, J lost 3 bases, and 9 bases stayed unmatched. Sequences were obtained from peripheral blood. This chain joins TRBV5-1 and TRBJ2-7; 8 bases line up with TRBD1. This receptor was taken from a woman in her seventies with COVID-19, enrolled during active disease. This CDR3 is CASSPRDRGIYEQYF. The CDR3 DNA is TGCGCCAGCAGCCCTCGTGACAGGGGAATCTACGAGCAGTACTTC.